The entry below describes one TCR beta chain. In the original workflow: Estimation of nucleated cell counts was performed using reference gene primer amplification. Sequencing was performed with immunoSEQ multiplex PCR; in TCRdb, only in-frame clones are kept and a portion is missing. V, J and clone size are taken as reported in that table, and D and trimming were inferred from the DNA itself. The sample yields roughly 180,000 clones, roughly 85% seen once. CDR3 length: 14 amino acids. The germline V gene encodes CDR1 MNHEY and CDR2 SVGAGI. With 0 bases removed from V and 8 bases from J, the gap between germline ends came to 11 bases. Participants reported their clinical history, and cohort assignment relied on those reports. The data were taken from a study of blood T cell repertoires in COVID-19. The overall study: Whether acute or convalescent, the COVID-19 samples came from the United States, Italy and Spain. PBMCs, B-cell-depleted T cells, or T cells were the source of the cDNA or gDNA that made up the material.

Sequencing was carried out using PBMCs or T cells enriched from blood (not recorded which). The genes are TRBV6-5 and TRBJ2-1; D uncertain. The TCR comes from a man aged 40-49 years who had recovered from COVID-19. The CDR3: CASSYSNLWHEQFF. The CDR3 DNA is TGTGCCAGCAGTTACTCTAACCTTTGGCATGAGCAGTTCTTC.